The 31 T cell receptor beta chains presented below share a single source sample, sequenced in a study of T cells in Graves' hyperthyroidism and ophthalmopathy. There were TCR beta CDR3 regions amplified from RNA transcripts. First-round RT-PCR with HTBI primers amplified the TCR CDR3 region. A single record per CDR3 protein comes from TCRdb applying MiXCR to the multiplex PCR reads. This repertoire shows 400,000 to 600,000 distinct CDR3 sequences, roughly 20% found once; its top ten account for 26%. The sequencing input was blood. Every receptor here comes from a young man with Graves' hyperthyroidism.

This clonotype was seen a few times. The CDR3 DNA sequence: TGTGCCAGCAGTCGCGACAGGGCTGGCTACACCTTC. Its protein is CASSRDRAGYTF. The chain employs TRBV6-1 and TRBJ1-2; 7 bases align to TRBD1. V lost 5 bases to trimming and J lost 7 bases; unmatched junction nucleotides: 4. The CDR3 totals 12 residues. Per germline, CDR1 MNHNS and CDR2 SASEGT.

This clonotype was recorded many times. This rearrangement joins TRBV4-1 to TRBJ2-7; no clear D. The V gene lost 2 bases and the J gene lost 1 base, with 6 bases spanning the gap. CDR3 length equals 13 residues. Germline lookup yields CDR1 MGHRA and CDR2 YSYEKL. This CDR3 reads CASSQTPSYEQYF. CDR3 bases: TGCGCCAGCAGCCAAACTCCATCCTACGAGCAGTACTTC.

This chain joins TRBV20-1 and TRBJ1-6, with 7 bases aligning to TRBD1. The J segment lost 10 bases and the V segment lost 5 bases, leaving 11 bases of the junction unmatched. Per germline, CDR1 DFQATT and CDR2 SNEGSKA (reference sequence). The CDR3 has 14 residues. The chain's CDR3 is CSASRPRGYSPLHF. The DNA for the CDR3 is TGCAGTGCTTCTAGACCCAGGGGGTACTCACCCCTCCACTTT.

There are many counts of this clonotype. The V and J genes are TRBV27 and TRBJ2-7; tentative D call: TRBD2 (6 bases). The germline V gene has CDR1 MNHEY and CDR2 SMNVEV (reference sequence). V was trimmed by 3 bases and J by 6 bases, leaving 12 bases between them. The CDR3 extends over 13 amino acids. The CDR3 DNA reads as TGTGCCAGCAGTTTCTTGCAGGGAGGCGAGCAGTACTTC. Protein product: CASSFLQGGEQYF.

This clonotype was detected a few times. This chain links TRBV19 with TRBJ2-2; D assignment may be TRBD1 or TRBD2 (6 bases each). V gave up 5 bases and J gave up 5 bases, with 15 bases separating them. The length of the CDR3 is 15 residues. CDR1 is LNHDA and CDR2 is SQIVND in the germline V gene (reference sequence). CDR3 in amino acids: CASSETGGRTGELFF. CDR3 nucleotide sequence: TGTGCCAGTAGTGAGACTGGGGGGCGGACCGGGGAGCTGTTTTTT.

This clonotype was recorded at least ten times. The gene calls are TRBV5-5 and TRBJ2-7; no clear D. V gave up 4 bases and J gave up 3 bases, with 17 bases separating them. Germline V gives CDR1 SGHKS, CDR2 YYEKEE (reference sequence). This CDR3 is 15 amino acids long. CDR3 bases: TGTGCCAGCAGCAGCAGCCCCTCTGTTTACTACGAGCAGTACTTC. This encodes CASSSSPSVYYEQYF.

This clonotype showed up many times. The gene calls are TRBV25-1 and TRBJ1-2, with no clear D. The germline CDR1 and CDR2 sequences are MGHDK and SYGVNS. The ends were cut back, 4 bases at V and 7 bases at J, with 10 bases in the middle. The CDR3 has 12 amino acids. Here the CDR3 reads CASSGAGVGYTF. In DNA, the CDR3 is TGTGCCAGCAGTGGGGCTGGGGTTGGCTACACCTTC.

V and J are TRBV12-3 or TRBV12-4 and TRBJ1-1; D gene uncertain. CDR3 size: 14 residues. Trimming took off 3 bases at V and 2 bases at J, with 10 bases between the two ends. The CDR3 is CASSFDNRNTEAFF. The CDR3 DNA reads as TGTGCCAGCAGTTTTGATAACAGAAACACTGAAGCTTTCTTT.

The CDR3 loop reads CASSLAPGGANTGELFF. The DNA for the CDR3 is TGTGCCAGCAGCTTAGCGCCGGGAGGCGCGAACACCGGGGAGCTGTTTTTT. The genes are TRBV11-1 and TRBJ2-2; TRBD2 agrees at 7 bases. The germline gives CDR1 SGHAT, CDR2 FQDESV (reference sequence). The length of the CDR3 is 17 residues. The V and J ends lost 0 bases and 0 bases, in that order; junction bases with no gene match: 4.

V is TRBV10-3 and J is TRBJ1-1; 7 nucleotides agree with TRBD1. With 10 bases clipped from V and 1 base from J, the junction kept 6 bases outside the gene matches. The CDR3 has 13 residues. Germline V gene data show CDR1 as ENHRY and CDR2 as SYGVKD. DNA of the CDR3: TGTGCCACCTCCGGGACAGCGAACACTGAAGCTTTCTTT. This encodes CATSGTANTEAFF.

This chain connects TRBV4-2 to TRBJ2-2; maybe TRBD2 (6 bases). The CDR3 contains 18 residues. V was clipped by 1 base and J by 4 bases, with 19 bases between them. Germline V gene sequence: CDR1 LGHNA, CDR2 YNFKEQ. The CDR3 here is CASSQASGPGGTTGELFF. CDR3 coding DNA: TGTGCCAGCAGCCAAGCCTCAGGGCCAGGCGGGACCACCGGGGAGCTGTTTTTT.

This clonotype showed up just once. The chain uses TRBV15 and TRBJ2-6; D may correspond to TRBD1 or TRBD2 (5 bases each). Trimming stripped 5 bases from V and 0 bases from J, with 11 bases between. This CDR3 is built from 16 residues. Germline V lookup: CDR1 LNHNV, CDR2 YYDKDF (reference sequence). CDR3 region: CATSRDRGSGANVLTF. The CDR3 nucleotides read TGTGCCACCAGCCGGGACCGAGGCTCTGGGGCCAACGTCCTGACTTTC.

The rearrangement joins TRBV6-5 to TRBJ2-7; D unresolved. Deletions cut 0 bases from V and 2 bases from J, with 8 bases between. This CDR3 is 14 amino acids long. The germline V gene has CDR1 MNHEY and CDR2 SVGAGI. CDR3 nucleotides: TGTGCCAGCAGTTACTCTCTGACGGCCTACGAGCAGTACTTC. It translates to CASSYSLTAYEQYF.

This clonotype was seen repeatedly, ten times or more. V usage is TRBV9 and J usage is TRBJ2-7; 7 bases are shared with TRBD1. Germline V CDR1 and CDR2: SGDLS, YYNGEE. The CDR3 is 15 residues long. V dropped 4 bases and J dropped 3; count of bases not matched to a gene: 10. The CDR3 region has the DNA TGTGCCAGCAGCCTAGGGGGCGGACAGGTCTACGAGCAGTACTTC. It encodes CASSLGGGQVYEQYF.

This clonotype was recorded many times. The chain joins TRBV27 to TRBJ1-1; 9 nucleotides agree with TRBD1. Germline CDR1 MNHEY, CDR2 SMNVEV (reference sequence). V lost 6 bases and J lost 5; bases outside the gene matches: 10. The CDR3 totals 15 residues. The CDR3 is CASSLTGGERTEAFF. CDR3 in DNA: TGTGCCAGCAGCCTTACAGGGGGCGAGCGGACTGAAGCTTTCTTT.

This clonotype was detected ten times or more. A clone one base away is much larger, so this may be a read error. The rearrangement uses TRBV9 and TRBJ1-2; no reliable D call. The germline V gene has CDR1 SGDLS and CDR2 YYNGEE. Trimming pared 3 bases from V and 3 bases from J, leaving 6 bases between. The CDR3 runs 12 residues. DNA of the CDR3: TGTGCCAGCAGCGGGTCAGACTATGGCTACACCTTC. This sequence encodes CASSGSDYGYTF.

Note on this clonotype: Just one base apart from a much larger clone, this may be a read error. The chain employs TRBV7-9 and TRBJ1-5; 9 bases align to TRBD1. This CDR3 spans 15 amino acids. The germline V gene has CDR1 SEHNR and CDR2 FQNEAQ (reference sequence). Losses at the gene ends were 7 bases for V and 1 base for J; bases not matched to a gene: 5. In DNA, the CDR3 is TGTGCCAGCATCCAGGGGACAGGGAGCAATCAGCCCCAGCATTTT. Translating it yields CASIQGTGSNQPQHF.

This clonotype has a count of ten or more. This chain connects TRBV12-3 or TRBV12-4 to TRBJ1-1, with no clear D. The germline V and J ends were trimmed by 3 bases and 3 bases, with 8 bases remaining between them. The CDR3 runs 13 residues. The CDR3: CASSLARYTEAFF. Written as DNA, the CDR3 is TGTGCCAGCAGTTTGGCCAGATACACTGAAGCTTTCTTT.

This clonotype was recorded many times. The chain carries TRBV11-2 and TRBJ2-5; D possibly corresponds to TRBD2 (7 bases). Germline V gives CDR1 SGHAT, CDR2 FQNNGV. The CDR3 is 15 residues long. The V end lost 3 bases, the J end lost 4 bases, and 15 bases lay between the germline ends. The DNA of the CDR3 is TGTGCCAGCAGCTTGGCGGGGGCGACGATAGAGACCCAGTACTTC. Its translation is CASSLAGATIETQYF.

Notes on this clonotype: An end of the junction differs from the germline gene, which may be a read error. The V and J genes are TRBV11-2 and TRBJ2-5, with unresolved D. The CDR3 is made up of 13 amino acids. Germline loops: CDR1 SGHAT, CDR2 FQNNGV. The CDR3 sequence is CASSLHTQETKYF. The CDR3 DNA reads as TGTGCCAGCAGCTTACACACCCAAGAGACCAAGTACTTC.

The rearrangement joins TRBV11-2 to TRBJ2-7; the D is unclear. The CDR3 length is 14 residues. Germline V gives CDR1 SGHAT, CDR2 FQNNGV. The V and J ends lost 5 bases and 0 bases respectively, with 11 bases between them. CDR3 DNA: TGTGCCAGCAGCCTCTACAGAGACTCCTACGAGCAGTACTTC. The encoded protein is CASSLYRDSYEQYF.

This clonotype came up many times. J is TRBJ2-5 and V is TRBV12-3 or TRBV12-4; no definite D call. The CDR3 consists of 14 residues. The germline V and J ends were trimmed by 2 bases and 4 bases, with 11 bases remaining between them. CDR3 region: CASSLRPPGETQYF. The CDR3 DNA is TGTGCCAGCAGTTTAAGACCCCCAGGAGAGACCCAGTACTTC.

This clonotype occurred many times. The CDR3 spells CASGLGWQYF. In DNA, the CDR3 is TGTGCCAGCGGTTTGGGGTGGCAGTACTTC. The chain combines TRBV6-1 with TRBJ2-7; the D is unclear. The CDR3 length is 10 residues. Germline CDR1 MNHNS, CDR2 SASEGT. Trimming pared 8 bases from V and 9 bases from J, leaving 11 bases between.

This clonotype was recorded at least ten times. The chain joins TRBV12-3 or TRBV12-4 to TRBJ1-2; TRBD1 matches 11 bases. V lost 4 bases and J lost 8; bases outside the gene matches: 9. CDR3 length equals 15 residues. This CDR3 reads CASSYSRTGGRGYTF. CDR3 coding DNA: TGTGCCAGCAGTTATAGTAGGACAGGGGGCCGGGGCTACACCTTC.

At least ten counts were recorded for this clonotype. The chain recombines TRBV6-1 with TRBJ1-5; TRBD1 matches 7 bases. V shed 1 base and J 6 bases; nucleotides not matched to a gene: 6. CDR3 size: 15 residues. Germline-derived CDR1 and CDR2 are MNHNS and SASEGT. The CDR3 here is CASSEVGGGGQPQHF. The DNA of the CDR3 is TGTGCCAGCAGTGAAGTGGGAGGGGGCGGTCAGCCCCAGCATTTT.

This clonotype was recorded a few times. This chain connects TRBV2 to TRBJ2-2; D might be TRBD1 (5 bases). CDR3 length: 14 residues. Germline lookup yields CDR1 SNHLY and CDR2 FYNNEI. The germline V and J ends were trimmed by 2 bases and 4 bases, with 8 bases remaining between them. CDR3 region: CASSEIGATGELFF. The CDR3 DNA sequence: TGTGCCAGCAGTGAAATAGGGGCCACCGGGGAGCTGTTTTTT.

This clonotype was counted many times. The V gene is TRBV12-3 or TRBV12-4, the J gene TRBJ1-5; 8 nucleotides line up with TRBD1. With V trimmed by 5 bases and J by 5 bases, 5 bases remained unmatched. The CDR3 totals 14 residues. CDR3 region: CASSGTGGHQPQHF. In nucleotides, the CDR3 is TGTGCCAGCAGTGGGACAGGTGGGCATCAGCCCCAGCATTTT.

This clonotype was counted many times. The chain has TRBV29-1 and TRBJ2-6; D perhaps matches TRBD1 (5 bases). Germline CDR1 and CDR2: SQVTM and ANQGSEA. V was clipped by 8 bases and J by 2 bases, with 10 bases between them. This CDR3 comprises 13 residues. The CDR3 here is CSLRVPGANVLTF. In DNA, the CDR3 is TGCAGCCTCAGGGTCCCTGGGGCCAACGTCCTGACTTTC.

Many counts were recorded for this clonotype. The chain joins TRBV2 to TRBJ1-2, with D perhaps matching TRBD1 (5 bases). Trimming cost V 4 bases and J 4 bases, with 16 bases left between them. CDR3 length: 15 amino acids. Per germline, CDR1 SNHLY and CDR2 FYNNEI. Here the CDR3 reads CASSAGGVHPYGYTF. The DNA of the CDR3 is TGTGCCAGCAGTGCCGGAGGGGTTCACCCCTATGGCTACACCTTC.

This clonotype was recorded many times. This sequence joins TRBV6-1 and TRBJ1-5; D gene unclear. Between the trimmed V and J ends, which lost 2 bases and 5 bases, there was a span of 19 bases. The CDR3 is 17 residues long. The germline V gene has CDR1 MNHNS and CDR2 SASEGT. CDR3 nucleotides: TGTGCCAGCAGTGAAAGTGGTCCTTATCCCCAATATCAGCCCCAGCATTTT. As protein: CASSESGPYPQYQPQHF.

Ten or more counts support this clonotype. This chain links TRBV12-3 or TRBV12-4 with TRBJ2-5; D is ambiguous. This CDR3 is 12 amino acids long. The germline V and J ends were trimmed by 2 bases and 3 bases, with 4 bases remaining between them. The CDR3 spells CASSLQEETQYF. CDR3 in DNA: TGTGCCAGCAGTTTACAGGAAGAGACCCAGTACTTC.